Shown below are 24 T cell receptor beta chains from a single sample sequenced in a study of T cells after yellow fever vaccination. TCRdb reprocessed the 5' RACE reads with MiXCR, giving one entry per CDR3 protein. The sample consists of approximately 550,000 distinct CDR3 sequences, 15% to 20% of them appearing once. Specimen: PBMCs, collected 15 days after the yellow fever booster vaccination. Receptor source: a man aged 25 to 45 who received the YFV17D yellow fever vaccine.

This rearrangement joins TRBV29-1 to TRBJ2-3; 9 nucleotides line up with TRBD2. The junction had 14 bases not matched to a gene; V was cut back by 7 bases and J by 3 bases. The CDR3 consists of 16 residues. Per the germline V gene, CDR1 is SQVTM and CDR2 is ANQGSEA. The CDR3 sequence is CSARYKRAGGTDTQYF. CDR3 nucleotides: TGCAGCGCGCGTTACAAGAGAGCGGGAGGTACAGATACGCAGTATTTT.

The CDR3 spells CSEHTSPYLWGYGYTF. The CDR3 DNA is TGCAGCGAACATACAAGTCCATATCTGTGGGGGTATGGCTACACCTTC. V is TRBV29-1 and J is TRBJ1-2; the D gene is possibly TRBD1 (5 bases). This CDR3 comprises 16 residues. V was trimmed by 7 bases and J by 5 bases, leaving 26 bases between them. Per germline, CDR1 SQVTM and CDR2 ANQGSEA.

This chain connects TRBV7-2 to TRBJ1-5; D possibly corresponds to TRBD1 (6 bases). This CDR3 region has 15 residues. Germline V gene data show CDR1 as SGHTA and CDR2 as FQGNSA. With 3 bases removed from V and 5 bases from J, the gap between germline ends came to 14 bases. CDR3 in DNA: TGTGCCAGCAGCTTGAGCCGGGGGGGCCATCAGCCCCAGCATTTT. Amino acids: CASSLSRGGHQPQHF.

This clonotype was counted only a few times. This chain joins TRBV5-6 and TRBJ2-3; 7 bases match TRBD2. CDR3 length: 17 amino acids. Per germline, CDR1 SGHDT and CDR2 YYEEEE. V shed 2 bases, J shed 3 bases, and the junction held 12 bases outside the gene matches. The CDR3 DNA follows: TGTGCCAGCAGCTTCAGACTAGCCCTAAAGTCGACAGATACGCAGTATTTT. It yields the protein CASSFRLALKSTDTQYF.

The chain recombines TRBV4-1 with TRBJ2-5, with D unresolved. In germline, CDR1 is MGHRA, CDR2 YSYEKL. This CDR3 region has 13 residues. Between the trimmed V and J ends, which lost 1 base and 5 bases, there was a span of 8 bases. CDR3 sequence (DNA): TGCGCCAGCAGCCAAGGGCTGTTGGAGACCCAGTACTTC. It yields the protein CASSQGLLETQYF.

V and J are TRBV6-5 and TRBJ1-2; no definite D call. Deletions cut 2 bases from V and 4 bases from J, with 8 bases between. Per the germline V gene, CDR1 is MNHEY and CDR2 is SVGAGI. The CDR3 runs 13 residues. The CDR3 DNA follows: TGTGCCAGCAGTTACCCGGGCACCTATGGCTACACCTTC. Translation: CASSYPGTYGYTF.

This chain links TRBV30 with TRBJ2-3; the match to TRBD1 covers 9 bases. The CDR3 spans 14 residues. Germline CDR1 GTSNPN, CDR2 SVGIG (reference sequence). V shed 3 bases and J 4 bases; nucleotides not matched to a gene: 5. In nucleotides, the CDR3 is TGTGCCTGGAGCCCGGGACAGGGCCCAGATACGCAGTATTTT. Translating it yields CAWSPGQGPDTQYF.

The count of this clonotype is one. The V and J genes are TRBV11-2 and TRBJ2-3, with D possibly being TRBD2 (6 bases). The CDR3 length is 16 residues. V was clipped by 2 bases and J by 0 bases, with 12 bases between them. In germline, CDR1 is SGHAT, CDR2 FQNNGV. The CDR3 nucleotides are TGTGCCAGCAGCTTATTTGGGAGCGGGAGCACAGATACGCAGTATTTT. This encodes CASSLFGSGSTDTQYF. The whole variable domain, filled in from reference TRBV11-2 and TRBJ2-3, reads EAGVAQSPRYKIIEKRQSVAFWCNPISGHATLYWYQQILGQGPKLLIQFQNNGVVDDSQLPKDRFSAERLKGVDSTLKIQPAKLEDSAVYLCASSLFGSGSTDTQYFGPGTRLTVL.

The rearrangement uses TRBV19 and TRBJ2-5, with unresolved D. The CDR3 is 13 amino acids. CDR1 LNHDA and CDR2 SQIVND come from the germline V gene (reference sequence). Trimming shortened V by 1 base and J by 5 bases, and 8 bases separated the two germline ends. The CDR3 here is CASSIGHSETQYF. The CDR3 DNA reads as TGTGCCAGTAGTATAGGCCACTCGGAGACCCAGTACTTC.

This chain joins TRBV11-2 and TRBJ2-6; 7 bases agree with TRBD1. The CDR3 is 16 amino acids. V dropped 9 bases and J dropped 0; count of bases not matched to a gene: 8. Per germline, CDR1 SGHAT and CDR2 FQNNGV. CDR3: CARPRDRSSGANVLTF. The CDR3 bases are TGTGCCAGACCGAGGGACAGAAGCTCTGGGGCCAACGTCCTGACTTTC.

The chain recombines TRBV7-2 with TRBJ2-7; 8 nucleotides line up with TRBD1. The germline gives CDR1 SGHTA, CDR2 FQGNSA. The CDR3 runs to 15 residues. Losses at the gene ends were 3 bases for V and 6 bases for J; bases not matched to a gene: 10. As DNA, the CDR3 is TGTGCCAGCAGCTTCGGACAGGGCTGGATAGGCGAGCAGTACTTC. Protein sequence: CASSFGQGWIGEQYF.

The chain recombines TRBV4-3 with TRBJ2-7; D not certain. The CDR3 spans 14 residues. From germline, CDR1 is LGHNA and CDR2 YSLEER. Trimming stripped 0 bases from V and 2 bases from J, with 8 bases between. The CDR3 here is CASSQDMGTYEQYF. The CDR3, as DNA: TGCGCCAGCAGCCAAGACATGGGAACCTACGAGCAGTACTTC.

The rearrangement links TRBV7-9 to TRBJ2-2; the D is unclear. This CDR3 is 12 amino acids long. Germline CDR1 SEHNR, CDR2 FQNEAQ (reference sequence). V was trimmed by 3 bases and J by 9 bases, leaving 8 bases between them. In DNA form, the CDR3 reads TGTGCCAGCAGCTTTATTAGCCGGGAGCTGTTTTTT. Translation gives CASSFISRELFF. Supplemented by reference TRBV7-9 and TRBJ2-2, the full variable domain reads DTGVSQNPRHKITKRGQNVTFRCDPISEHNRLYWYRQTLGQGPEFLTYFQNEAQLEKSRLLSDRFSAERPKGSFSTLEIQRTEQGDSAMYLCASSFISRELFFGEGSRLTVL.

V usage is TRBV19 and J usage is TRBJ1-5; TRBD1 might be the D (5 bases). Germline CDR1 LNHDA, CDR2 SQIVND (reference sequence). This CDR3 spans 15 amino acids. V was clipped by 5 bases and J by 1 base, with 12 bases between them. As DNA, the CDR3 is TGTGCCAGTAGTTTTCTCCAGGGAAGCAATCAGCCCCAGCATTTT. Its protein product is CASSFLQGSNQPQHF.

The chain has TRBV6-1 and TRBJ2-3; 7 bases align to TRBD2. This CDR3 is 16 amino acids long. V lost 1 base, J lost 8 bases, and 12 bases stayed unmatched. Germline V lookup: CDR1 MNHNS, CDR2 SASEGT. The DNA for the CDR3 is TGTGCCAGCAGTGAAGTCACTAGCGCACTGTCTCCTACGCAGTATTTT. It translates to CASSEVTSALSPTQYF.

This clonotype was found a few times. This chain links TRBV6-1 with TRBJ1-1; D uncertain. The CDR3 covers 18 residues. CDR1 is MNHNS, CDR2 SASEGT, per germline. The V end was cut by 6 bases, the J end by 6 bases, with 29 bases between. CDR3 nucleotide sequence: TGTGCCAGCAGCTCTAGGTCTTCGAGGCATCGAGTAATCGCTGAAGCTTTCTTT. It specifies CASSSRSSRHRVIAEAFF.

Of note for this clonotype: The junction differs from germline at one of its ends, possibly a read error. The chain links TRBV5-4 to TRBJ2-7; maybe TRBD1 (5 bases). Germline CDR1 is SGHNT and CDR2 is YYREEE (reference sequence). CDR3 length equals 13 residues. The CDR3 DNA reads TGTGCCATCAGCTTGGGGCTCTTCTACGAGCAGTACTTC. Residues: CAISLGLFYEQYF. The full variable domain, with the rest looked up from reference TRBV5-4 and TRBJ2-7, is ETGVTQSPTHLIKTRGQQVTLRCSSQSGHNTVSWYQQALGQGPQFIFQYYREEENGRGNFPPRFSGLQFPNYSSELNVNALELDDSALYLCAISLGLFYEQYFGPGTRLTVT.

With respect to this clonotype: The junction departs from the called germline gene at one end, perhaps through a read error. This sequence joins TRBV6-1 and TRBJ2-3, with D perhaps TRBD1 (6 bases). The CDR3 is made up of 12 amino acids. CDR1 MNHNS and CDR2 SASEGT come from the germline V gene. The CDR3 spells CASSLGPEGGDF. In nucleotides, the CDR3 is TGTGCCAGCAGTCTGGGACCAGAAGGGGGTGATTTT.

The chain links TRBV6-2 or TRBV6-3 to TRBJ2-2; possible D gene TRBD1, 6 bases. The germline V gene has CDR1 MNHEY and CDR2 SVGEGT. Between the trimmed V and J ends, which lost 6 bases and 6 bases, there was a span of 17 bases. The CDR3 contains 15 residues. In DNA, the CDR3 is TGTGCCAGCAGATCCACAGGGATCAGCCCCGGGGAGCTGTTTTTT. Its translation is CASRSTGISPGELFF.

This clonotype appeared a few times. The rearrangement uses TRBV7-9 and TRBJ2-1; possible D gene TRBD2, 5 bases. The CDR3 sequence is 15 residues long. Germline CDR1 reads SEHNR; CDR2 reads FQNEAQ (reference sequence). V was trimmed by 1 base and J by 7 bases, leaving 14 bases between them. CDR3 protein: CASSLERVGRNEQFF. The CDR3 DNA follows: TGTGCCAGCAGCTTAGAGAGGGTAGGGCGGAATGAGCAGTTCTTC.

The chain links TRBV5-1 to TRBJ2-7; 9 bases line up with TRBD2. Germline V CDR1 and CDR2: SGHRS, YFSETQ. Trimming at V came to 0 bases and at J to 2 bases, leaving 6 bases not matched to a gene. This CDR3 has 16 residues. CDR3 loop: CASSLAPSGNTYEQYF. The DNA for the CDR3 is TGCGCCAGCAGCTTGGCCCCTAGCGGGAATACCTACGAGCAGTACTTC.

The sample holds one count of this clonotype. This chain uses TRBV7-2 with TRBJ2-3; maybe TRBD2 (6 bases). Trimming left V 1 base short and J 2 bases short, with 10 bases between. The CDR3 runs to 15 residues. Germline V gene lookup returns CDR1 SGHTA and CDR2 FQGNSA. In nucleotides, the CDR3 is TGTGCCAGCAGCTTAGTGGCGGGACTCACAGATACGCAGTATTTT. It encodes CASSLVAGLTDTQYF.

The table lists this clonotype with many counts. V and J are TRBV7-6 and TRBJ2-7; 8 bases agree with TRBD1. With V trimmed by 1 base and J by 4 bases, 6 bases remained unmatched. The CDR3 is 15 amino acids. In germline, CDR1 is SGHVS, CDR2 FNYEAQ. The CDR3: CASSLEDRGSYEQYF. The CDR3 nucleotides are TGTGCCAGCAGCTTAGAAGACAGGGGTTCGTACGAGCAGTACTTC. The variable domain in full, with the rest retrieved from reference TRBV7-6 and TRBJ2-7, is GAGVSQSPRYKVTKRGQDVALRCDPISGHVSLYWYRQALGQGPEFLTYFNYEAQQDKSGLPNDRFSAERPEGSISTLTIQRTEQRDSAMYRCASSLEDRGSYEQYFGPGTRLTVT.

This rearrangement joins TRBV10-1 to TRBJ2-2, with 10 bases lining up with TRBD2. This CDR3 has 18 residues. CDR1 is WNHNN, CDR2 SYGVQD, per germline (reference sequence). V lost 4 bases, J lost 8 bases, and 16 bases stayed unmatched. CDR3 amino acids: CASSAHSGSGRALGELFF. The CDR3 DNA reads as TGCGCCAGCAGTGCCCATTCTGGGAGCGGGAGGGCCTTAGGGGAGCTGTTTTTT.